The 30 T cell receptor beta chains below come from one sample, sequenced in a study of blood T cells in healthy people across ages. It was with a sample-barcoded 5' primer and a J-beta primer mix that a second PCR of about 7 to 12 cycles was run. Each CDR3 protein is one row after TCRdb ran MiXCR on the 5' RACE reads. This sample has 1.5 million to 1.8 million distinct CDR3 sequences, with roughly 43% found just once. Input material: blood. The receptors stem from a woman aged 18-29 years in good health.

The chain employs TRBV28 and TRBJ2-7, with TRBD2 identical over 10 bases. V gave up 4 bases and J gave up 3 bases; unmatched junction bases: 3. Germline V CDR1 and CDR2: MDHEN, SYDVKM. There are 14 residues in the CDR3. This CDR3 is CASSYGTSDYEQYF. In nucleotides, the CDR3 is TGTGCCAGCAGTTATGGGACTAGCGACTACGAGCAGTACTTC.

J is TRBJ2-7 and V is TRBV29-1; D is unclear. V shed 4 bases and J shed 7 bases, with 23 bases lying between them. Germline CDR1 SQVTM, CDR2 ANQGSEA. The length of the CDR3 is 15 residues. The CDR3 DNA is TGCAGCGTTGGCCCCCGATTGGCCCCACGAGATGAGCAGTACTTC. Encoded protein: CSVGPRLAPRDEQYF.

In this sample, this clonotype turned up a few times. The rearrangement joins TRBV9 to TRBJ2-3; the match to TRBD2 covers 8 bases. V lost 0 bases and J lost 2; bases outside the gene matches: 5. The CDR3 spans 16 residues. Germline CDR1 SGDLS, CDR2 YYNGEE. CDR3 coding DNA: TGTGCCAGCAGCGTAGACGGCGGGGGGCTCACAGATACGCAGTATTTT. Translating it yields CASSVDGGGLTDTQYF.

This clonotype was detected only a few times. The CDR3 DNA sequence: TGCGCCAGCAGTGGAGGGGGGCAAGAGACCCAGTACTTC. Protein: CASSGGGQETQYF. The chain couples TRBV5-1 to TRBJ2-5; TRBD1 or TRBD2 may be the D gene (6 bases each). CDR1 is SGHRS and CDR2 is YFSETQ in the germline V gene. V dropped 5 bases and J dropped 2 bases, with 10 bases sitting between them. CDR3 length equals 13 residues.

The chain recombines TRBV28 with TRBJ2-1; D possibly corresponds to TRBD2 (6 bases). Germline V lookup: CDR1 MDHEN, CDR2 SYDVKM. Trimming shortened V by 8 bases and J by 15 bases, and 20 bases separated the two germline ends. The CDR3 is 12 residues long. The CDR3 is CASLKPRERLFF. The CDR3 bases are TGTGCCAGCCTTAAACCTCGGGAGCGCCTGTTCTTC.

This clonotype was counted a few times. The chain uses TRBV12-3 or TRBV12-4 and TRBJ1-5; D not resolved. The CDR3 contains 12 residues. Trimming left V 5 bases short and J 9 bases short, with 11 bases between. CDR3 sequence (DNA): TGTGCCAGCAGTCCAGGACCTCGGCCCCAGCATTTT. Protein sequence: CASSPGPRPQHF.

The rearrangement links TRBV27 to TRBJ1-2; D might be TRBD1 (6 bases). This CDR3 has 13 residues. The V gene lost 6 bases and the J gene lost 2 bases, with 10 bases spanning the gap. CDR1 MNHEY and CDR2 SMNVEV come from the germline V gene (reference sequence). CDR3 amino acids: CASRTGTNYGYTF. CDR3 nucleotides: TGTGCCAGCAGAACCGGGACAAACTATGGCTACACCTTC.

This clonotype was recorded a few times. This sequence joins TRBV11-2 and TRBJ2-2; a weak D match, TRBD2 (5 bases). CDR3 size: 15 residues. Germline assignment: CDR1 SGHAT and CDR2 FQNNGV. The V and J ends lost 2 bases and 4 bases respectively, with 11 bases between them. The CDR3 sequence is CASSLTPSGTGELFF. The CDR3 DNA sequence: TGTGCCAGCAGCTTAACTCCAAGCGGCACCGGGGAGCTGTTTTTT. The whole variable domain, remainder taken from reference TRBV11-2 and TRBJ2-2, is EAGVAQSPRYKIIEKRQSVAFWCNPISGHATLYWYQQILGQGPKLLIQFQNNGVVDDSQLPKDRFSAERLKGVDSTLKIQPAKLEDSAVYLCASSLTPSGTGELFFGEGSRLTVL.

J is TRBJ1-2 and V is TRBV27; TRBD1 matches 8 bases. Germline values: CDR1 MNHEY, CDR2 SMNVEV (reference sequence). V lost 5 bases to trimming and J lost 8 bases; unmatched junction nucleotides: 10. This CDR3 contains 14 residues. This chain's CDR3 is CASSVMGTGGGYTF. CDR3 coding DNA: TGTGCCAGCAGTGTGATGGGGACAGGCGGCGGCTACACCTTC.

J is TRBJ2-7 and V is TRBV27; D is uncertain. CDR1 MNHEY and CDR2 SMNVEV come from the germline V gene (reference sequence). Trimming shortened V by 7 bases and J by 2 bases, and 12 bases separated the two germline ends. The CDR3 totals 13 residues. The CDR3 DNA reads as TGTGCCAGCACCTTAAACAGCGCCTACGAGCAGTACTTC. This encodes CASTLNSAYEQYF.

This clonotype showed up just a few times. J is TRBJ1-2 and V is TRBV2; tentative D call: TRBD1 (6 bases). The CDR3 covers 18 residues. V was trimmed by 1 base and J by 8 bases, leaving 26 bases between them. Germline V gene sequence: CDR1 SNHLY, CDR2 FYNNEI. The CDR3 DNA sequence: TGTGCCAGCAGTGAAGGGGGGACAACCTCCGGGACGGCCGCGGGCTACACCTTC. Translation gives CASSEGGTTSGTAAGYTF. Full variable domain (outside the CDR3, taken from reference TRBV2 and TRBJ1-2): EPEVTQTPSHQVTQMGQEVILRCVPISNHLYFYWYRQILGQKVEFLVSFYNNEISEKSEIFDDQFSVERPDGSNFTLKIRSTKLEDSAMYFCASSEGGTTSGTAAGYTFGSGTRLTVV.

This clonotype was detected only a few times. The rearrangement joins TRBV5-1 to TRBJ2-3; TRBD1 might be the D (6 bases). Germline V gives CDR1 SGHRS, CDR2 YFSETQ. Trimming shortened V by 6 bases and J by 6 bases, and 17 bases separated the two germline ends. There are 14 residues in the CDR3. This CDR3 is CASNTGSVGDTQYF. CDR3 DNA sequence: TGCGCCAGCAATACAGGGTCGGTGGGGGATACGCAGTATTTT.

This clonotype was counted between two and nine times. The chain couples TRBV5-1 to TRBJ2-5, with D maybe TRBD2 (5 bases). This CDR3 contains 15 residues. Looked up from germline, CDR1 is SGHRS and CDR2 is YFSETQ. V was shortened by 4 bases and J by 5 bases, with 18 bases between the two germline ends. CDR3 bases: TGCGCCAGCAGCGACATGACGAGTAGCGAGGAGACCCAGTACTTC. This gives the protein CASSDMTSSEETQYF.

V and J are TRBV7-8 and TRBJ1-2; the D gene is possibly TRBD1 (6 bases). With 5 bases removed from V and 4 bases from J, the gap between germline ends came to 14 bases. The CDR3 contains 14 residues. Germline CDR1 reads SGHVS; CDR2 reads FQNEAQ. The CDR3, as DNA: TGTGCCAGCAGCCACCCCGGGGGCAGCTATGGCTACACCTTC. Amino acids: CASSHPGGSYGYTF.

This chain uses TRBV7-8 with TRBJ2-4; perhaps TRBD2 as D (5 bases). CDR3 length: 14 amino acids. The germline V gene has CDR1 SGHVS and CDR2 FQNEAQ. With 5 bases removed from V and 8 bases from J, the gap between germline ends came to 16 bases. CDR3 loop: CASSLDTFGDIQYF. The CDR3 nucleotides read TGTGCCAGCAGCCTAGACACCTTCGGGGACATTCAGTACTTC.

The chain is built from TRBV5-1 and TRBJ1-5; D not certain. Trimming shortened V by 0 bases and J by 3 bases, and 13 bases separated the two germline ends. Per germline, CDR1 SGHRS and CDR2 YFSETQ. This CDR3 comprises 16 residues. Here the CDR3 reads CASSLAPGTINQPQHF. The CDR3 nucleotides read TGCGCCAGCAGCTTGGCCCCGGGAACTATCAATCAGCCCCAGCATTTT.

This clonotype has only a few counts. The chain uses TRBV7-2 and TRBJ2-4; D remains unclear. CDR3 size: 16 residues. Looked up from germline, CDR1 is SGHTA and CDR2 is FQGNSA. V lost 7 bases, J lost 0 bases, and 16 bases lay in between. DNA of the CDR3: TGTGCCAGCACCCAATATCTCTCGGAAGCCAAAAACATTCAGTACTTC. It is translated as CASTQYLSEAKNIQYF.

V gene TRBV30 combines with J gene TRBJ1-1; TRBD1 matches 7 bases. Germline V gene data show CDR1 as GTSNPN and CDR2 as SVGIG (reference sequence). This CDR3 is 14 amino acids long. V trimming: 6 bases; J trimming: 0 bases; junction bases outside the gene matches: 7. In nucleotides, the CDR3 is TGTGCCTGTGCACAGGGGTTGATGAACACTGAAGCTTTCTTT. Amino acids: CACAQGLMNTEAFF. Drawing the rest from reference TRBV30 and TRBJ1-1, the complete variable domain is SQTIHQWPATLVQPVGSPLSLECTVEGTSNPNLYWYRQAAGRGLQLLFYSVGIGQISSEVPQNLSASRPQDRQFILSSKKLLLSDSGFYLCACAQGLMNTEAFFGQGTRLTVV.

This clonotype was counted a few times. The chain carries TRBV9 and TRBJ1-5; TRBD1 might be the D (6 bases). CDR1 and CDR2 from the germline V gene are SGDLS and YYNGEE. Trimming pared 4 bases from V and 6 bases from J, leaving 17 bases between. CDR3 length: 15 amino acids. CDR3 in amino acids: CASSPNRETGQPQHF. In DNA, the CDR3 is TGTGCCAGCAGCCCGAACAGGGAGACGGGTCAGCCCCAGCATTTT.

The chain links TRBV6-2 or TRBV6-3 to TRBJ1-2; a weak D match, TRBD1 (5 bases). The ends were cut back, 1 base at V and 2 bases at J, with 14 bases in the middle. The germline V gene encodes CDR1 MNHEY and CDR2 SVGEGT. The CDR3 sequence is 16 residues long. DNA of the CDR3: TGTGCCAGCAGTTACTACCTCTTGGGGGTAAACTATGGCTACACCTTC. Protein product: CASSYYLLGVNYGYTF.

This clonotype was observed a handful of times. The V gene is TRBV11-2, the J gene TRBJ2-1; D is unresolved. Trimming took 4 bases from V and 10 from J, leaving 14 bases between them. CDR1 is SGHAT and CDR2 is FQNNGV in the germline V gene. This CDR3 has 13 residues. The CDR3 reads CASSYPLGSEQFF. The CDR3 DNA reads as TGTGCCAGCAGCTACCCTCTCGGGTCCGAGCAGTTCTTC.

The rearrangement links TRBV20-1 to TRBJ1-3; 7 bases match TRBD1. Trimming cost V 6 bases and J 4 bases; bases outside gene matches: 6. Germline CDR1 DFQATT, CDR2 SNEGSKA (reference sequence). This CDR3 is 13 amino acids long. CDR3: CSARQGSGNTIYF. The CDR3 nucleotides are TGCAGTGCACGACAGGGTTCCGGAAACACCATATATTTT.

This clonotype was seen only a few times. J is TRBJ2-3 and V is TRBV2; D unresolved. Trimming took off 5 bases at V and 2 bases at J, with 17 bases between the two ends. The CDR3 consists of 16 residues. The V gene's germline CDR1 is SNHLY and CDR2 FYNNEI. The CDR3 DNA reads TGTGCCAGCAGTTTCGATGCAGTCGGATTCACAGATACGCAGTATTTT. Residues: CASSFDAVGFTDTQYF.

CDR3 DNA sequence: TGTGCCAGCAGCGCAAGGGTAGGGTACACTGAAGCTTTCTTT. Translated, it gives CASSARVGYTEAFF. This chain uses TRBV7-9 with TRBJ1-1, with D unresolved. This CDR3 spans 14 amino acids. The germline CDR1 and CDR2 sequences are SEHNR and FQNEAQ (reference sequence). The V gene lost 5 bases and the J gene lost 3 bases, with 13 bases spanning the gap.

The DNA for the CDR3 is TGCGCCAGCAGCTTGAACCCGGTCAGGGAAACAGATACGCAGTATTTT. This encodes CASSLNPVRETDTQYF. The gene calls are TRBV5-1 and TRBJ2-3, with a possible D match to TRBD1 (5 bases). V shed 1 base and J shed 3 bases, with 15 bases lying between them. The CDR3 is 16 amino acids. The germline V gene encodes CDR1 SGHRS and CDR2 YFSETQ.

The CDR3 bases are TGTGCCAGCACCAGAGGGCTAGCGGGGGGGCCTAGTAGAGATACGCAGTATTTT. It translates to CASTRGLAGGPSRDTQYF. The J gene is TRBJ2-3, the V gene TRBV7-2, with 12 bases aligning to TRBD2. After removal of 7 bases from V and 5 bases from J, the junction contained 16 bases not matched to a gene. The CDR3 has 18 residues. Germline V gene data show CDR1 as SGHTA and CDR2 as FQGNSA.

This clonotype has just a few counts. The CDR3 is CASSLRVETYEQYF. CDR3 sequence (DNA): TGCGCCAGCAGCTTGAGGGTAGAGACCTACGAGCAGTACTTC. V usage is TRBV5-1 and J usage is TRBJ2-7, with D hard to call. The CDR3 is made up of 14 amino acids. Germline loops: CDR1 SGHRS, CDR2 YFSETQ. V was shortened by 1 base and J by 2 bases, with 10 bases between the two germline ends.

This rearrangement joins TRBV9 to TRBJ2-1, with D possibly TRBD2 on 5 matching bases. The CDR3 has 15 amino acids. Per germline, CDR1 SGDLS and CDR2 YYNGEE. Trimming pared 3 bases from V and 7 bases from J, leaving 17 bases between. The CDR3 loop reads CASSASLGVGNEQFF. CDR3 coding DNA: TGTGCCAGCAGCGCGTCACTAGGAGTGGGTAATGAGCAGTTCTTC.

The chain uses TRBV29-1 and TRBJ1-4; D may be TRBD1 (6 bases). Germline CDR1 SQVTM, CDR2 ANQGSEA. Trimming took off 6 bases at V and 8 bases at J, with 22 bases between the two ends. This CDR3 is 15 amino acids long. CDR3 in amino acids: CSVADRIASREKLFF. In DNA, the CDR3 is TGCAGCGTCGCTGACAGGATTGCGTCTAGGGAAAAACTGTTTTTT.

V gene TRBV7-9 combines with J gene TRBJ2-1; D is unclear. Trimming stripped 3 bases from V and 7 bases from J, with 13 bases between. The CDR3 runs 14 residues. Germline lookup yields CDR1 SEHNR and CDR2 FQNEAQ (reference sequence). CDR3 region: CASSFSGITNEQFF. The CDR3 DNA is TGTGCCAGCAGCTTCTCTGGGATAACAAATGAGCAGTTCTTC.